What follows are 24 T cell receptor beta chains derived from one specimen sequenced in a study of tumor-infiltrating lymphocytes in localized non-small cell lung cancer. TCRdb's copy holds only in-frame clones and misses some; the assay was immunoSEQ multiplex PCR. The profile shows 20,000 to 25,000 clones, nearly 80% of them singletons. The sequenced material came from lung tumor tissue. The receptors were sampled from a human donor with non-small cell lung cancer.

This clone is a singleton in its sample. The J gene is TRBJ2-1, the V gene TRBV4-3; 7 bases map to TRBD2. The CDR3 loop spans 15 amino acids. V trimming: 1 base; J trimming: 3 bases; junction bases outside the gene matches: 3. Germline V gene sequence: CDR1 LGHNA, CDR2 YSLEER. In nucleotides, the CDR3 is TGCGCCAGCAGCCAAGTGGCTAGCGGCTACAATGAGCAGTTCTTC. Its protein product is CASSQVASGYNEQFF.

The chain joins TRBV28 to TRBJ1-4, with 9 bases aligning to TRBD1. Germline assignment: CDR1 MDHEN and CDR2 SYDVKM. The CDR3 runs to 12 residues. Trimming cost V 8 bases and J 5 bases; bases outside gene matches: 0. CDR3 region: CASGTGNEKLFF. CDR3 bases: TGTGCCAGCGGGACAGGGAATGAAAAACTGTTTTTT.

This clone was recorded once. The chain uses TRBV15 and TRBJ1-4; no clear D. The length of the CDR3 is 12 residues. Trimming pared 2 bases from V and 5 bases from J, leaving 3 bases between. Germline V gene sequence: CDR1 LNHNV, CDR2 YYDKDF (reference sequence). CDR3 loop: CATSRPNEKLFF. In nucleotides, the CDR3 is TGTGCCACCAGCAGACCAAATGAAAAACTGTTTTTT.

The chain links TRBV6-1 to TRBJ2-7, with D tentatively TRBD1 (5 bases). In germline, CDR1 is MNHNS, CDR2 SASEGT. With 1 base removed from V and 6 bases from J, the gap between germline ends came to 13 bases. This CDR3 is built from 14 residues. In nucleotides, the CDR3 is TGTGCCAGCAGTGAAGGCCCCAGGGAAATCGAGCAGTACTTC. Translating it yields CASSEGPREIEQYF.

The V call is TRBV2, the J call TRBJ1-2; D is perhaps TRBD1 (5 bases). V lost 5 bases and J lost 3, with 7 bases in between. This CDR3 is built from 12 residues. Germline CDR1 and CDR2: SNHLY and FYNNEI. Here the CDR3 DNA reads TGTGCCAGCAGTCAGGGAGACTATGGCTACACCTTC. Residues: CASSQGDYGYTF.

This clone was detected only a few times. The rearrangement uses TRBV4-2 and TRBJ1-5, with D unresolved. The CDR3 consists of 13 residues. Trimming pared 2 bases from V and 6 bases from J, leaving 8 bases between. Germline V gene data show CDR1 as LGHNA and CDR2 as YNFKEQ. CDR3 amino acids: CASSQPGGQPQHF. The CDR3 nucleotides are TGTGCCAGCAGCCAACCCGGAGGTCAGCCCCAGCATTTT.

The rearrangement uses TRBV7-2 and TRBJ1-2; 9 bases match TRBD1. The germline V gene encodes CDR1 SGHTA and CDR2 FQGNSA. CDR3 length: 15 amino acids. V shed 5 bases, J shed 2 bases, and the junction held 6 bases outside the gene matches. For the CDR3, the DNA is TGTGCCAGCAGCCTAACCGGACAGGGGAACTATGGCTACACCTTC. As protein: CASSLTGQGNYGYTF.

The genes are TRBV15 and TRBJ1-5; D uncertain. From germline, CDR1 is LNHNV and CDR2 YYDKDF (reference sequence). Between the trimmed V and J ends, which lost 0 bases and 4 bases, there was a span of 10 bases. CDR3 size: 15 residues. CDR3 loop: CATSRDKAGNQPQHF. The CDR3 DNA reads TGTGCCACCAGCAGAGATAAGGCAGGTAATCAGCCCCAGCATTTT.

V and J are TRBV28 and TRBJ1-4; 8 positions agree with TRBD1. Germline values: CDR1 MDHEN, CDR2 SYDVKM. This CDR3 has 15 amino acids. The V segment lost 6 bases and the J segment 6 bases; nucleotides outside the gene matches: 9. The CDR3, as DNA: TGTGCCAGCAGAGGGACCGACAGGGGTTATGAAAAACTGTTTTTT. It yields the protein CASRGTDRGYEKLFF.

The J gene is TRBJ2-3, the V gene TRBV7-2; D unclear. The CDR3 consists of 14 residues. V lost 5 bases, J lost 2 bases, and 11 bases lay in between. Germline V CDR1 and CDR2: SGHTA, FQGNSA. The CDR3 sequence is CASSPLGLTDTQYF. The CDR3 bases are TGTGCCAGCAGCCCCCTAGGCCTCACAGATACGCAGTATTTT.

The J gene is TRBJ2-1, the V gene TRBV11-3; 12 positions agree with TRBD2. The V gene end was trimmed by 1 base and the J gene end by 2 bases; junction bases not matched to a gene: 3. This CDR3 has 17 residues. Germline-derived CDR1 and CDR2 are SGHNT and YENEEA. CDR3 sequence (DNA): TGTGCCAGCAGCTTAGGCCGGACTAGCGGGACCTACAATGAGCAGTTCTTC. This encodes CASSLGRTSGTYNEQFF.

The chain joins TRBV11-2 to TRBJ2-6; D call uncertain. V shed 3 bases and J shed 3 bases, with 9 bases lying between them. There are 15 residues in the CDR3. Germline CDR1 is SGHAT and CDR2 is FQNNGV. CDR3 nucleotides: TGTGCCAGCAGCTTTTTAAGTAATGGGGCCAACGTCCTGACTTTC. It is translated as CASSFLSNGANVLTF.

This clone showed up just a few times. The V and J genes are TRBV7-9 and TRBJ2-4, with 10 bases identical to TRBD2. The CDR3 is 18 residues long. The germline V gene has CDR1 SEHNR and CDR2 FQNEAQ (reference sequence). With 5 bases clipped from V and 6 bases from J, the junction kept 16 bases outside the gene matches. The DNA of the CDR3 is TGTGCCAGCAGCCCCACCCAAAGCCCGAGCGGGAGGGGAAACATTCAGTACTTC. Its translation: CASSPTQSPSGRGNIQYF.

There are a few counts of this clone. The V call is TRBV10-3, the J call TRBJ2-7; TRBD2 matches at 10 bases. The J segment lost 1 base and the V segment lost 2 bases, leaving 2 bases of the junction unmatched. The CDR3 loop spans 15 amino acids. Germline lookup yields CDR1 ENHRY and CDR2 SYGVKD. CDR3 nucleotides: TGTGCCATCAGTGAGGCTAGCGGGGGATCCTACGAGCAGTACTTC. Residues: CAISEASGGSYEQYF.

This clone was counted only a few times. The chain couples TRBV5-5 to TRBJ2-6; D not certain. The CDR3 is 17 amino acids. Trimming pared 0 bases from V and 1 base from J, leaving 11 bases between. Germline-derived CDR1 and CDR2 are SGHKS and YYEKEE (reference sequence). The CDR3 region is CASSLVAYVSGANVLTF. The CDR3 nucleotides are TGTGCCAGCAGCTTGGTGGCATATGTATCTGGGGCCAACGTCCTGACTTTC.

The rearrangement links TRBV18 to TRBJ2-6; no definite D call. The germline gives CDR1 KGHSH, CDR2 LQKENI. The CDR3 loop spans 15 amino acids. V shed 3 bases and J shed 4 bases, with 10 bases lying between them. CDR3 bases: TGTGCCAGCTCACCTCCTCTCGCCGGGGCCAACGTCCTGACTTTC. This encodes CASSPPLAGANVLTF.

V is TRBV10-3 and J is TRBJ2-3; D is ambiguous. Germline CDR1 ENHRY, CDR2 SYGVKD. Trimming removed 2 bases from V and 4 bases from J, with 4 bases in between. CDR3 length equals 12 residues. CDR3 region: CAISEGADTQYF. The CDR3 nucleotides are TGTGCCATCAGTGAGGGGGCAGATACGCAGTATTTT.

This chain links TRBV28 with TRBJ2-5; TRBD2 matches at 8 bases. The length of the CDR3 is 16 residues. After removal of 5 bases from V and 7 bases from J, the junction contained 15 bases not matched to a gene. Germline V lookup: CDR1 MDHEN, CDR2 SYDVKM. CDR3 residues: CASSNVRGGPRGTQYF. As DNA, the CDR3 is TGTGCCAGCAGTAATGTTCGGGGGGGCCCTAGGGGGACCCAGTACTTC.

Sample share makes this clone medium-sized. This chain connects TRBV6-1 to TRBJ1-5; no clear D gene. There are 13 residues in the CDR3. V was trimmed by 6 bases and J by 0 bases, leaving 6 bases between them. CDR1 is MNHNS, CDR2 SASEGT, per germline. DNA for the CDR3: TGTGCCAGCAGCTTTGATAGCAATCAGCCCCAGCATTTT. Amino acid sequence: CASSFDSNQPQHF.

This sequence joins TRBV7-2 and TRBJ1-2; weak D call: TRBD1 (5 bases). From germline, CDR1 is SGHTA and CDR2 FQGNSA. The V and J ends lost 1 base and 6 bases respectively, with 9 bases between them. This CDR3 region has 13 residues. The CDR3 loop is CASSLDRTDGYTF. The CDR3 nucleotides are TGTGCCAGCAGCTTAGACAGGACCGATGGCTACACCTTC.

This chain links TRBV5-1 with TRBJ2-5, with TRBD2 matching 7 bases. V dropped 4 bases and J dropped 5; count of bases not matched to a gene: 5. The CDR3 has 13 amino acids. Germline V gene data show CDR1 as SGHRS and CDR2 as YFSETQ. The CDR3 sequence is CASSTAGGETQYF. In nucleotides, the CDR3 is TGCGCCAGCAGCACAGCCGGGGGGGAGACCCAGTACTTC.

The CDR3 spells CASSPRTDYTEAFF. CDR3 sequence (DNA): TGTGCCAGCAGCCCCAGGACAGACTACACTGAAGCTTTCTTT. V gene TRBV7-9 combines with J gene TRBJ1-1; D perhaps matches TRBD1 (6 bases). The CDR3 is made up of 14 amino acids. Deletions cut 5 bases from V and 3 bases from J, with 13 bases between. The V gene's germline CDR1 is SEHNR and CDR2 FQNEAQ (reference sequence).

The count of this clone is one. V usage is TRBV2 and J usage is TRBJ1-4, with a possible D match to TRBD1 (6 bases). The CDR3 length is 15 residues. V was trimmed by 7 bases and J by 3 bases, leaving 15 bases between them. Per germline, CDR1 SNHLY and CDR2 FYNNEI. The CDR3 loop reads CASTKGGAANEKLFF. The DNA of the CDR3 is TGTGCCAGCACCAAGGGGGGGGCGGCTAATGAAAAACTGTTTTTT.

The chain has TRBV4-2 and TRBJ2-5; TRBD2 matches 9 bases. The CDR3 is 16 residues long. V gave up 5 bases and J gave up 1 base; unmatched junction bases: 8. The germline V gene encodes CDR1 LGHNA and CDR2 YNFKEQ. CDR3: CASSFDSGSVQETQYF. The CDR3 bases are TGTGCCAGCAGCTTCGATAGCGGGAGTGTCCAAGAGACCCAGTACTTC.